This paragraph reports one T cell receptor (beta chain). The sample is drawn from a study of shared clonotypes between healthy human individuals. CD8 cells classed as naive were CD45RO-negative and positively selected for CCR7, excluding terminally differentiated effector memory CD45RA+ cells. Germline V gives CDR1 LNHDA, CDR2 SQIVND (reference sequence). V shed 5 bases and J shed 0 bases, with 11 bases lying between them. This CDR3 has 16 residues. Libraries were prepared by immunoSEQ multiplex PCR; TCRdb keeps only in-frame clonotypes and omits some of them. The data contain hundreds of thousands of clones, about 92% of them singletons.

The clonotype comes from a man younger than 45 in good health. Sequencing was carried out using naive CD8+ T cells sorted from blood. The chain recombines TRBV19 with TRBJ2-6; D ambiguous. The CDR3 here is CASSPADFSGANVLTF. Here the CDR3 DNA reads TGTGCCAGTAGTCCCGCCGACTTCTCTGGGGCCAACGTCCTGACTTTC.